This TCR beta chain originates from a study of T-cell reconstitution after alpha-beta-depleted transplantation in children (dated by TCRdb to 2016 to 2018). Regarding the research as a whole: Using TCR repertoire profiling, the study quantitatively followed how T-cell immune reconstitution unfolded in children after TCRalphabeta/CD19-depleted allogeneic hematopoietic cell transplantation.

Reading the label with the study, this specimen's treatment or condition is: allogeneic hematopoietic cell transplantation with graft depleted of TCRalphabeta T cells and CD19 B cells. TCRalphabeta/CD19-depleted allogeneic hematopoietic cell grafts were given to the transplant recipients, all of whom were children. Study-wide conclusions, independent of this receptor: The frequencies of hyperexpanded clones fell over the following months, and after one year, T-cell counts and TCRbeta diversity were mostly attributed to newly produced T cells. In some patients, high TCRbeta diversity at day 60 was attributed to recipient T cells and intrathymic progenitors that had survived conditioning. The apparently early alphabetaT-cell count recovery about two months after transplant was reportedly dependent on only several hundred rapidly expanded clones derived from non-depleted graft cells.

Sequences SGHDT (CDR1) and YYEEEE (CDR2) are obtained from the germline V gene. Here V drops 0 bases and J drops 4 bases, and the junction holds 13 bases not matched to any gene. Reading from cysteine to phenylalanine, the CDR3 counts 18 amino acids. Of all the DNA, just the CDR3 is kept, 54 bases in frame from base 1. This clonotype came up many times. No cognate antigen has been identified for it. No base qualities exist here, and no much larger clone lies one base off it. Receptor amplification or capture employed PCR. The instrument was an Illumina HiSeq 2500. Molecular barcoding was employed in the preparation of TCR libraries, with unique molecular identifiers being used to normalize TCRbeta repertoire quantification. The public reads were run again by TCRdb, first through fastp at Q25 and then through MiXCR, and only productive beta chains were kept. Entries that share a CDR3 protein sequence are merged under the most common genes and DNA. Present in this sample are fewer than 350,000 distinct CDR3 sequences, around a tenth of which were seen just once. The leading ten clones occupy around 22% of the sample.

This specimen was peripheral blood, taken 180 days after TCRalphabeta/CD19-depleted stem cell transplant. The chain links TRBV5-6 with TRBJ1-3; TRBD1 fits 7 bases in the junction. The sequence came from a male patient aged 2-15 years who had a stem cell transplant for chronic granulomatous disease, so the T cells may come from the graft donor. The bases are TGTGCCAGCAGCTTGGTCGGGACAGCTCCCGCCGGGGGAAACACCATATATTTT. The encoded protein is CASSLVGTAPAGGNTIYF.